One sample yielded the 22 T cell receptor beta chains listed below, sequenced in a study of T cells in Graves' hyperthyroidism and ophthalmopathy. Regions amplified from RNA transcripts were the TCR beta CDR3 regions. HTBI primers were employed in a first-round RT-PCR of the TCR CDR3. In TCRdb, the multiplex PCR reads were re-called with MiXCR into one record per CDR3 protein. The data show more than 450,000 distinct CDR3 sequences, approximately 20% seen once. Sequencing was done on a sample of blood. The receptors shown here come from a man aged 35 to 55 with Graves' ophthalmopathy.

DNA of the CDR3: TGTGCCAGCAGCTCCTTTGGGGTACAGCGGAATGAAGCTTTCTTT. Translation gives CASSSFGVQRNEAFF. The chain links TRBV7-9 to TRBJ1-1, with D unresolved. Trimming pared 4 bases from V and 7 bases from J, leaving 19 bases between. The CDR3 extends over 15 amino acids. From germline, CDR1 is SEHNR and CDR2 FQNEAQ (reference sequence).

The rearrangement joins TRBV5-1 to TRBJ2-7, with 10 bases lining up with TRBD2. The ends lost 1 base at V and 5 bases at J; junction bases unmatched: 21. The CDR3 totals 20 residues. CDR1 and CDR2 (germline): SGHRS, YFSETQ. This CDR3 reads CASSLPSDRRLAGPPNEQYF. The CDR3 DNA sequence: TGCGCCAGCAGCTTGCCTTCGGACAGACGACTAGCGGGCCCGCCCAACGAGCAGTACTTC.

This clonotype was seen at least ten times. V is TRBV11-1 and J is TRBJ2-1, with 9 bases matching TRBD2. Germline CDR1 is SGHAT and CDR2 is FQDESV (reference sequence). Trimming cost V 3 bases and J 6 bases; bases outside gene matches: 6. The CDR3 runs 15 residues. The CDR3 DNA sequence: TGTGCCAGCAGCTTCAGGGCTAGCGGGGTCAATGAGCAGTTCTTC. This gives the protein CASSFRASGVNEQFF. The full variable domain, rest sourced from reference TRBV11-1 and TRBJ2-1, is EAEVAQSPRYKITEKSQAVAFWCDPISGHATLYWYRQILGQGPELLVQFQDESVVDDSQLPKDRFSAERLKGVDSTLKIQPAELGDSAMYLCASSFRASGVNEQFFGPGTRLTVL.

V gene TRBV4-1 combines with J gene TRBJ1-2, with D unresolved. V lost 0 bases and J lost 4, with 9 bases in between. Germline V CDR1 and CDR2: MGHRA, YSYEKL. The CDR3 contains 14 residues. This CDR3 is CASSQDRSGYGYTF. In nucleotides, the CDR3 is TGCGCCAGCAGCCAAGATCGGTCGGGCTATGGCTACACCTTC.

This clonotype was recorded many times. V is TRBV11-3 and J is TRBJ2-5; TRBD1 aligns across 10 bases. Germline trimming cut 2 bases from V and 5 bases from J; bases unmatched to any gene: 8. Germline V lookup: CDR1 SGHNT, CDR2 YENEEA. The CDR3 is made up of 16 amino acids. DNA of the CDR3: TGTGCCAGCAGCTTACCAGGACAGGGGGTTGAGGAGACCCAGTACTTC. Translated: CASSLPGQGVEETQYF.

This chain links TRBV5-1 with TRBJ1-2, with TRBD1 matching 9 bases. There are 17 residues in the CDR3. Trimming at V came to 0 bases and at J to 6 bases, leaving 12 bases not matched to a gene. The germline V gene has CDR1 SGHRS and CDR2 YFSETQ. CDR3 amino acids: CASSLDGTGRFLDGYTF. CDR3 sequence (DNA): TGCGCCAGCAGCTTGGATGGGACAGGGAGGTTTTTGGATGGCTACACCTTC.

The CDR3 DNA is TGCAATGCGCCCCCCCTTCTGGCGGGGGCTTACGAGCAGTACTTC. This gives the protein CNAPPLLAGAYEQYF. The chain employs TRBV20-1 and TRBJ2-7; the D gene is possibly TRBD2 (7 bases). Germline V lookup: CDR1 DFQATT, CDR2 SNEGSKA (reference sequence). CDR3 length equals 15 residues.

The chain joins TRBV3-1 to TRBJ1-5; D gene uncertain. Trimming cost V 4 bases and J 2 bases, with 9 bases left between them. The CDR3 runs to 14 residues. CDR1 LGHDT and CDR2 YNNKEL come from the germline V gene (reference sequence). The chain's CDR3 is CASSPSVGNQPQHF. The DNA for the CDR3 is TGTGCCAGCAGCCCAAGCGTTGGCAATCAGCCCCAGCATTTT.

The chain employs TRBV5-5 and TRBJ2-7; no firm D call. The CDR3 runs to 11 residues. The germline V gene encodes CDR1 SGHKS and CDR2 YYEKEE (reference sequence). Deletions cut 4 bases from V and 7 bases from J, with 9 bases between. CDR3 bases: TGTGCCAGCAGCGCCGTCCGGGAGCAGTACTTC. This gives the protein CASSAVREQYF.

This clonotype came up a few times. V and J are TRBV5-1 and TRBJ2-3; the match to TRBD1 covers 9 bases. The CDR3 is 15 residues long. The V and J ends lost 1 base and 4 bases, in that order; junction bases with no gene match: 4. Per germline, CDR1 SGHRS and CDR2 YFSETQ. The CDR3 sequence is CASSLLGQGSDTQYF. The CDR3 nucleotides read TGCGCCAGCAGCTTGTTGGGACAGGGCTCAGATACGCAGTATTTT.

This clonotype was detected many times. The chain employs TRBV28 and TRBJ2-7; 7 positions match TRBD2. CDR3 length equals 16 residues. The germline gives CDR1 MDHEN, CDR2 SYDVKM. The junction had 11 bases not matched to a gene; V was cut back by 6 bases and J by 0 bases. The CDR3 region has the DNA TGTGCCAGCAGCCCCTCGGGAGGCGCAAACTCCTACGAGCAGTACTTC. This translates into CASSPSGGANSYEQYF.

This rearrangement joins TRBV5-1 to TRBJ1-2; TRBD1 is a possible D gene (5 bases). The germline V gene has CDR1 SGHRS and CDR2 YFSETQ. CDR3 length equals 11 residues. Trimming left V 7 bases short and J 2 bases short, with 6 bases between. The CDR3 loop reads CASRGNYGYTF. CDR3 bases: TGCGCCAGCCGGGGGAACTATGGCTACACCTTC.

This clonotype was seen a handful of times. V is TRBV2 and J is TRBJ1-5; TRBD1 aligns across 7 bases. V was clipped by 10 bases and J by 1 base; unmatched bases: 4. The CDR3 extends over 13 amino acids. CDR1 and CDR2 (germline): SNHLY, FYNNEI. CDR3 sequence: CATGQESNQPQHF. CDR3 DNA sequence: TGTGCCACCGGACAGGAGAGCAATCAGCCCCAGCATTTT.

This clonotype was counted many times. The J gene is TRBJ1-1, the V gene TRBV7-9; 8 positions agree with TRBD1. V was clipped by 5 bases and J by 8 bases; unmatched bases: 10. The CDR3 is made up of 14 amino acids. Germline V gives CDR1 SEHNR, CDR2 FQNEAQ (reference sequence). CDR3 region: CASSLPDRGVEAFF. Written as DNA, the CDR3 is TGTGCCAGCAGCCTACCCGACAGGGGCGTGGAAGCTTTCTTT.

This clonotype appeared a few times. It may be a read error: a sequence one base away is much more abundant. The chain links TRBV13 to TRBJ2-7; either TRBD1 or TRBD2 may fit D (5 bases each). The CDR3 runs to 14 residues. Germline V lookup: CDR1 PRHDT, CDR2 FYEKMQ (reference sequence). V was trimmed by 2 bases and J by 2 bases, leaving 10 bases between them. The CDR3 protein is CASSLTRDPYEQYF. Written as DNA, the CDR3 is TGTGCCAGCAGCTTAACCAGGGACCCCTACGAGCAGTACTTC.

This clonotype was counted many times. The V call is TRBV30, the J call TRBJ2-1, with TRBD2 as a possible D gene (5 bases). The germline gives CDR1 GTSNPN, CDR2 SVGIG (reference sequence). The CDR3 is 13 amino acids. V was shortened by 8 bases and J by 4 bases, with 15 bases between the two germline ends. The DNA for the CDR3 is TGTGCCGGAGGTGGAGGCGGATACAATGAGCAGTTCTTC. It is translated as CAGGGGGYNEQFF.

There are a few counts of this clonotype. The rearrangement joins TRBV27 to TRBJ1-2; the D gene is possibly TRBD1 (5 bases). Germline loops: CDR1 MNHEY, CDR2 SMNVEV (reference sequence). The CDR3 consists of 14 residues. The V gene lost 6 bases and the J gene lost 3 bases, with 14 bases spanning the gap. The CDR3 DNA reads as TGTGCCAGCAGACAGTTCGGGGGGGACTATGGCTACACCTTC. Encoded protein: CASRQFGGDYGYTF.

This clonotype was seen a handful of times. V usage is TRBV6-1 and J usage is TRBJ2-3; perhaps TRBD2 as D (5 bases). The germline V gene has CDR1 MNHNS and CDR2 SASEGT. The CDR3 is made up of 15 amino acids. The V end lost 3 bases, the J end lost 2 bases, and 12 bases lay between the germline ends. CDR3 DNA: TGTGCCAGCAGTGACCCACGGGAATCCACAGATACGCAGTATTTT. Its protein is CASSDPRESTDTQYF.

The rearrangement uses TRBV19 and TRBJ1-5; D is possibly TRBD1 (5 bases). CDR1 and CDR2 from the germline V gene are LNHDA and SQIVND (reference sequence). The CDR3 covers 15 residues. Trimming left V 0 bases short and J 10 bases short, with 16 bases between. The CDR3 DNA follows: TGTGCCAGTAGTATAGATCCGGCACCAGGGCAACCCCAGCATTTT. It yields the protein CASSIDPAPGQPQHF.

The chain is built from TRBV2 and TRBJ1-2, with D maybe TRBD1 (6 bases). Trimming pared 10 bases from V and 0 bases from J, leaving 15 bases between. The CDR3 runs to 14 residues. Germline CDR1 SNHLY, CDR2 FYNNEI. The CDR3 DNA reads as TGTGCCATAAAGGGACACCGGACTAACTATGGCTACACCTTC. Translation: CAIKGHRTNYGYTF.

V and J are TRBV4-3 and TRBJ1-1; D is perhaps TRBD1 (5 bases). The CDR3 loop spans 15 amino acids. V lost 0 bases and J 0 bases, leaving 8 bases between the germline ends. CDR1 is LGHNA, CDR2 YSLEER, per germline. DNA for the CDR3: TGCGCCAGCAGCCAAGACAGGGTGGTGAACACTGAAGCTTTCTTT. It is translated as CASSQDRVVNTEAFF.

This clonotype was counted ten times or more. DNA of the CDR3: TGTGCCTGGAGGGGGAACACTGAAGCTTTCTTT. It is translated as CAWRGNTEAFF. The chain couples TRBV30 to TRBJ1-1; D is uncertain. Germline V CDR1 and CDR2: GTSNPN, SVGIG (reference sequence). Trimming shortened V by 3 bases and J by 1 base, and 3 bases separated the two germline ends. The CDR3 totals 11 residues. Together with reference TRBV30 and TRBJ1-1, the CDR3 gives the full variable domain: SQTIHQWPATLVQPVGSPLSLECTVEGTSNPNLYWYRQAAGRGLQLLFYSVGIGQISSEVPQNLSASRPQDRQFILSSKKLLLSDSGFYLCAWRGNTEAFFGQGTRLTVV.